Shown below are 23 T cell receptor beta chains from a single sample sequenced in a study of cytomegalovirus exposure and HLA in healthy donors. With 60 Vbeta and 13 Jbeta primers, the PCR was carried out. Profiling relied on immunoSEQ multiplex PCR, and the TCRdb table lists in-frame clones only, not all of them. The sample includes about 100,000 clones, about 75% of them seen just once. The sequenced sample consisted of PBMCs. The source of these receptors is a man aged 60-69 years in good health and CMV-seropositive.

This clone is medium-sized in the sample. V is TRBV12-5 and J is TRBJ2-7; the match to TRBD1 covers 7 bases. The CDR3 runs to 11 residues. CDR1 and CDR2 (germline): LGHNT, FRNRAP. V gave up 5 bases and J gave up 6 bases; unmatched junction bases: 1. The CDR3 loop is CASGTGVEQYF. CDR3 coding DNA: TGTGCTAGTGGTACAGGGGTCGAGCAGTACTTC. The whole variable domain, remainder taken from reference TRBV12-5 and TRBJ2-7, is DARVTQTPRHKVTEMGQEVTMRCQPILGHNTVFWYRQTMMQGLELLAYFRNRAPLDDSGMPKDRFSAEMPDATLATLKIQPSEPRDSAVYFCASGTGVEQYFGPGTRLTVT.

Remarks on this clone: The junction shows a germline mismatch at one end, possibly a read error. Additional DNA sequences in this sample encode the identical CDR3. This chain connects TRBV7-8 to TRBJ2-7; TRBD1 aligns across 8 bases. CDR3 length equals 17 residues. Germline loops: CDR1 SGHVS, CDR2 FQNEAQ. The CDR3 coding sequence is TGTGCCAGCAGCCGCCTAAGGGTATTGGACAGGGTGAGCGAGCAATACTTC. Translating it yields CASSRLRVLDRVSEQYF.

The CDR3: CASSLGLSYNEQFF. Here the CDR3 DNA reads TGTGCCAGCAGCTTGGGGCTCTCCTACAATGAGCAGTTCTTC. The chain uses TRBV5-8 and TRBJ2-1; D is undetermined. Germline assignment: CDR1 SGHTS and CDR2 YDEGEE. V was cut by 0 bases and J by 0 bases, with 4 bases left in between. This CDR3 has 14 residues.

In this sample, this clone turned up a few times. This rearrangement joins TRBV6-1 to TRBJ2-7; a weak D match, TRBD2 (5 bases). Germline CDR1 and CDR2: MNHNS and SASEGT. The germline V and J ends were trimmed by 1 base and 6 bases, with 10 bases remaining between them. The CDR3 loop spans 13 amino acids. The CDR3 bases are TGTGCCAGCAGTGAAGACCCCCGGGGCGAGCAGTACTTC. It encodes CASSEDPRGEQYF.

The chain is built from TRBV7-2 and TRBJ1-4; TRBD1 matches at 7 bases. Germline V lookup: CDR1 SGHTA, CDR2 FQGNSA. The CDR3 loop spans 15 amino acids. V shed 5 bases, J shed 4 bases, and the junction held 7 bases outside the gene matches. CDR3 residues: CASSLGDRNNEKLFF. The CDR3 DNA reads TGTGCCAGCAGCCTAGGGGACAGAAATAATGAAAAACTGTTTTTT.

The rearrangement joins TRBV11-2 to TRBJ2-5, with 15 bases fitting TRBD2. CDR3 length: 17 amino acids. CDR1 is SGHAT, CDR2 FQNNGV, per germline. V trimming: 1 base; J trimming: 4 bases; junction bases outside the gene matches: 4. The CDR3 is CASSLGGTSGGRETQYF. The CDR3 DNA follows: TGTGCCAGCAGCTTAGGTGGGACTAGCGGGGGGAGAGAGACCCAGTACTTC.

The chain recombines TRBV19 with TRBJ1-5, with D unclear. V was cut by 6 bases and J by 7 bases, with 13 bases left in between. Per the germline V gene, CDR1 is LNHDA and CDR2 is SQIVND (reference sequence). The CDR3 is 13 amino acids. The CDR3 loop reads CASSLKLRQPQHF. CDR3 in DNA: TGTGCCAGTAGCCTTAAACTAAGGCAGCCCCAGCATTTT.

This chain joins TRBV9 and TRBJ2-7, with D perhaps matching TRBD1 (5 bases). CDR1 is SGDLS, CDR2 YYNGEE, per germline. Trimming took 0 bases from V and 3 from J, leaving 10 bases between them. The CDR3 extends over 14 amino acids. Here the CDR3 reads CASSVEPGHYEQYF. CDR3 DNA: TGTGCCAGCAGCGTAGAACCAGGGCACTACGAGCAGTACTTC.

The J gene is TRBJ1-2, the V gene TRBV5-1, with 11 bases that match TRBD1. CDR1 is SGHRS and CDR2 is YFSETQ in the germline V gene. V was pared by 4 bases and J by 8 bases, with 7 bases of the junction left unmatched. The CDR3 is 14 residues long. CDR3 protein: CASSKGQGARGYTF. The CDR3 DNA reads TGCGCCAGCAGCAAAGGACAGGGGGCGCGAGGCTACACCTTC.

The V and J genes are TRBV10-3 and TRBJ1-2, with a possible D match to TRBD1 (6 bases). The CDR3 is 13 amino acids. The germline CDR1 and CDR2 sequences are ENHRY and SYGVKD. V dropped 6 bases and J dropped 3 bases, with 11 bases sitting between them. For the CDR3, the DNA is TGTGCCATCAGCGAACAGGGTTACTATGGCTACACCTTC. It codes for CAISEQGYYGYTF.

As for this clone: The junction shows a germline mismatch at one end, possibly a read error. The rearrangement uses TRBV6-6 and TRBJ2-3; TRBD2 agrees at 9 bases. The CDR3 length is 12 residues. Germline V lookup: CDR1 MNHNY, CDR2 SVGAGI (reference sequence). The CDR3, as DNA: TGTGCCAGCAGTTCCCCGGGACTAGCTCGGAATTTT. Amino acid sequence: CASSSPGLARNF.

The chain links TRBV27 to TRBJ1-1; D gene ambiguous. The CDR3 is made up of 11 amino acids. The germline V and J ends were trimmed by 7 bases and 7 bases, with 10 bases remaining between them. Germline CDR1 MNHEY, CDR2 SMNVEV (reference sequence). The CDR3 coding sequence is TGTGCCAGCACCTCCCCCAGTGAAGCTTTCTTT. It yields the protein CASTSPSEAFF.

This chain connects TRBV2 to TRBJ1-6; D gene ambiguous. CDR3 length: 13 residues. CDR1 and CDR2 from the germline V gene are SNHLY and FYNNEI. Trimming pared 4 bases from V and 14 bases from J, leaving 15 bases between. The CDR3 DNA is TGTGCCAGCAGTGTCGATCGTACCTCGGCCCTCCACTTT. This encodes CASSVDRTSALHF.

The chain recombines TRBV6-5 with TRBJ1-4, with unresolved D. The CDR3 is 14 amino acids. Germline V gene lookup returns CDR1 MNHEY and CDR2 SVGAGI. V was cut by 5 bases and J by 7 bases, with 14 bases left in between. CDR3 sequence (DNA): TGTGCCAGCAGTCCCCAAGGGCGGGGTGAAAAACTGTTTTTT. It specifies CASSPQGRGEKLFF.

The chain joins TRBV11-2 to TRBJ1-5; 9 bases align to TRBD1. V was pared by 5 bases and J by 3 bases, with 5 bases of the junction left unmatched. This CDR3 has 15 residues. In germline, CDR1 is SGHAT, CDR2 FQNNGV. CDR3 amino acids: CASSQDRGDNQPQHF. DNA for the CDR3: TGTGCCAGCAGCCAGGACAGGGGAGACAATCAGCCCCAGCATTTT.

Many counts were recorded for this clone. The V and J genes are TRBV2 and TRBJ1-4; 8 bases fit TRBD1. J lost 8 bases, V lost 6 bases, and 11 bases had no gene match. Germline values: CDR1 SNHLY, CDR2 FYNNEI. The CDR3 contains 15 residues. The CDR3 DNA reads TGTGCCAGCAGACTCCCTTGGGACAGGAGGGAAAAACTGTTTTTT. Translated, it gives CASRLPWDRREKLFF.

The chain has TRBV2 and TRBJ1-3; no reliable D call. Deletions cut 5 bases from V and 0 bases from J, with 5 bases between. In germline, CDR1 is SNHLY, CDR2 FYNNEI. This CDR3 spans 13 amino acids. DNA of the CDR3: TGTGCCAGCAGTCTGAGCTCTGGAAACACCATATATTTT. This sequence encodes CASSLSSGNTIYF.

The chain couples TRBV27 to TRBJ2-1, with a possible D match to TRBD1 (5 bases). In germline, CDR1 is MNHEY, CDR2 SMNVEV (reference sequence). The CDR3 sequence is 13 residues long. V lost 8 bases and J lost 7, with 15 bases in between. CDR3 in DNA: TGTGCCAGCTCAGGGCAGAATGTAAATGAGCAGTTCTTC. Encoded protein: CASSGQNVNEQFF.

The chain uses TRBV7-2 and TRBJ1-1; a possible D gene is TRBD1 (5 bases). Germline CDR1 and CDR2: SGHTA and FQGNSA. Trimming left V 6 bases short and J 0 bases short, with 8 bases between. There are 13 residues in the CDR3. CDR3 in DNA: TGTGCCAGCAGTCGACAGATGAACACTGAAGCTTTCTTT. This gives the protein CASSRQMNTEAFF.

Here the CDR3 reads CASSSAGVPGYTF. In DNA form, the CDR3 reads TGTGCCAGCAGTTCAGCTGGAGTTCCCGGCTACACCTTC. J is TRBJ1-2 and V is TRBV27; no clear D gene. Trimming stripped 4 bases from V and 8 bases from J, with 14 bases between. CDR3 size: 13 residues. Per the germline V gene, CDR1 is MNHEY and CDR2 is SMNVEV (reference sequence).

The chain recombines TRBV11-2 with TRBJ2-3; no reliable D call. The CDR3 runs to 12 residues. Between the trimmed V and J ends, which lost 5 bases and 2 bases, there was a span of 5 bases. Germline V gene data show CDR1 as SGHAT and CDR2 as FQNNGV. CDR3 coding DNA: TGTGCCAGCAGCATACTCACAGATACGCAGTATTTT. It codes for CASSILTDTQYF.

This chain uses TRBV7-7 with TRBJ2-2; the match to TRBD2 covers 10 bases. From germline, CDR1 is SSHAT and CDR2 FNYEAQ (reference sequence). The CDR3 is 16 amino acids. V shed 6 bases, J shed 1 base, and the junction held 5 bases outside the gene matches. In nucleotides, the CDR3 is TGTGCCAGCAGAAGTACTAGCGGGATGAACACCGGGGAGCTGTTTTTT. It yields the protein CASRSTSGMNTGELFF.

J is TRBJ2-1 and V is TRBV5-1; 14 bases map to TRBD2. The germline CDR1 and CDR2 sequences are SGHRS and YFSETQ. V was pared by 3 bases and J by 10 bases, with 6 bases of the junction left unmatched. The CDR3 is 15 residues long. The CDR3 loop reads CASSSTSGGAVEQFF. CDR3 nucleotide sequence: TGCGCCAGCAGCTCGACTAGCGGGGGGGCCGTCGAGCAGTTCTTC.